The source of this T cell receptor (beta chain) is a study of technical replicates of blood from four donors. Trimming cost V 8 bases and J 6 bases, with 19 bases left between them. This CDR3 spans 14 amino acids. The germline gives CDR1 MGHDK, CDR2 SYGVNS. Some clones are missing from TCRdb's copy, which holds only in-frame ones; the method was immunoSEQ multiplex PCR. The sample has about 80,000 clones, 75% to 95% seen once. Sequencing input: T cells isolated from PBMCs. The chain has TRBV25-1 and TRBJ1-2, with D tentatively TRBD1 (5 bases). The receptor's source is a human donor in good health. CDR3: CASRGEGPRDGYTF. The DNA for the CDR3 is TGTGCCAGCCGGGGGGAGGGCCCTAGAGATGGCTACACCTTC.